A selection of T cell receptor beta chains follows, all from one sample in a study of post-analysis software for immune sequencing data. TCRdb redid the calling of the PCR reads with MiXCR, one entry per CDR3 protein. The sample holds approximately 690,000 distinct CDR3 sequences, roughly three fifths seen once. The sequenced sample was blood. These receptors came from a girl aged 2-9 years with multiple sclerosis. Both conserved end residues are part of each CDR3. The order of the fields is CDR3 protein, CDR3 DNA, D gene, CDR3 length, J gene, V gene, clone size. A D gene is named only where the DNA matches it firmly. Clone size is given for some rows only: seen once, a few or many times, or a class if the clone is expanded.

CDR3aa: CASSPRAGVETQYF
CDR3nt: TGTGCCAGCAGTCCAAGGGCAGGGGTAGAGACCCAGTACTTC
d_gene: .
len: 14
j_gene: TRBJ2-5
v_gene: TRBV12-3/TRBV12-4
abundance: .

CDR3aa: CSARETRDTHSPLHF
CDR3nt: TGCAGTGCTAGAGAGACCCGGGACACTCATTCACCCCTCCACTTT
d_gene: .
len: 15
j_gene: TRBJ1-6
v_gene: TRBV20-1
abundance: few

CDR3aa: CASRTGGQGANEQFF
CDR3nt: TGTGCCAGCAGGACCGGGGGACAGGGGGCGAATGAGCAGTTCTTC
d_gene: TRBD1
len: 15
j_gene: TRBJ2-1
v_gene: TRBV12-3/TRBV12-4
abundance: .

CDR3aa: CASSRLDLAAGGNEQFF
CDR3nt: TGTGCCAGCTCACGACTCGATCTAGCGGCCGGCGGGAATGAGCAGTTCTTC
d_gene: TRBD2
len: 17
j_gene: TRBJ2-1
v_gene: TRBV18
abundance: .

CDR3aa: CASSRGQGAKETQYF
CDR3nt: TGTGCCAGCAGCCGTGGACAGGGGGCAAAAGAGACCCAGTACTTC
d_gene: TRBD1
len: 15
j_gene: TRBJ2-5
v_gene: TRBV6-6
abundance: .

CDR3aa: CASSLYSGAEAFF
CDR3nt: TGTGCCAGCAGCTTATACTCGGGGGCTGAAGCTTTCTTT
d_gene: .
len: 13
j_gene: TRBJ1-1
v_gene: TRBV7-2
abundance: .

CDR3aa: CASRKGRPNTEAFF
CDR3nt: TGTGCCAGCAGGAAGGGGCGGCCGAACACTGAAGCTTTCTTT
d_gene: .
len: 14
j_gene: TRBJ1-1
v_gene: TRBV5-6
abundance: .

CDR3aa: CASSAGAETQYF
CDR3nt: TGTGCCAGCAGTGCGGGGGCAGAGACCCAGTACTTC
d_gene: .
len: 12
j_gene: TRBJ2-5
v_gene: TRBV6-5
abundance: few

CDR3aa: CASSYSMGYGYTF
CDR3nt: TGTGCCAGCAGTTACTCGATGGGTTATGGCTACACCTTC
d_gene: .
len: 13
j_gene: TRBJ1-2
v_gene: TRBV6-5
abundance: .

CDR3aa: CASSQGEGVYGYTF
CDR3nt: TGTGCCAGCAGCCAAGGGGAGGGGGTGTATGGCTACACCTTC
d_gene: .
len: 14
j_gene: TRBJ1-2
v_gene: TRBV4-2
abundance: few

CDR3aa: CASSWTGTSGEQYF
CDR3nt: TGCGCCAGCAGCTGGACAGGGACTAGCGGCGAGCAGTACTTC
d_gene: TRBD2
len: 14
j_gene: TRBJ2-7
v_gene: TRBV5-1
abundance: .

CDR3aa: CASSTIRVYEQYF
CDR3nt: TGTGCCAGCTCAACGATCAGGGTCTACGAGCAGTACTTC
d_gene: .
len: 13
j_gene: TRBJ2-7
v_gene: TRBV18
abundance: .

CDR3aa: CASRRQGWRQETQYF
CDR3nt: TGTGCCAGCAGACGACAGGGTTGGAGGCAAGAGACCCAGTACTTC
d_gene: TRBD1
len: 15
j_gene: TRBJ2-5
v_gene: TRBV7-6
abundance: few

CDR3aa: CATSPGWDSQRETQYF
CDR3nt: TGTGCCACCAGCCCAGGGTGGGACAGTCAGAGAGAGACCCAGTACTTC
d_gene: TRBD1
len: 16
j_gene: TRBJ2-5
v_gene: TRBV15
abundance: .

CDR3aa: CASRTQKDRGGGYTF
CDR3nt: TGTGCCAGCAGAACGCAAAAGGACAGGGGGGGTGGCTACACCTTC
d_gene: TRBD1
len: 15
j_gene: TRBJ1-2
v_gene: TRBV7-9
abundance: .

CDR3aa: CAISEVGQGSYGYTF
CDR3nt: TGTGCCATCAGTGAGGTTGGACAGGGGAGCTATGGCTACACCTTC
d_gene: TRBD1
len: 15
j_gene: TRBJ1-2
v_gene: TRBV10-3
abundance: .